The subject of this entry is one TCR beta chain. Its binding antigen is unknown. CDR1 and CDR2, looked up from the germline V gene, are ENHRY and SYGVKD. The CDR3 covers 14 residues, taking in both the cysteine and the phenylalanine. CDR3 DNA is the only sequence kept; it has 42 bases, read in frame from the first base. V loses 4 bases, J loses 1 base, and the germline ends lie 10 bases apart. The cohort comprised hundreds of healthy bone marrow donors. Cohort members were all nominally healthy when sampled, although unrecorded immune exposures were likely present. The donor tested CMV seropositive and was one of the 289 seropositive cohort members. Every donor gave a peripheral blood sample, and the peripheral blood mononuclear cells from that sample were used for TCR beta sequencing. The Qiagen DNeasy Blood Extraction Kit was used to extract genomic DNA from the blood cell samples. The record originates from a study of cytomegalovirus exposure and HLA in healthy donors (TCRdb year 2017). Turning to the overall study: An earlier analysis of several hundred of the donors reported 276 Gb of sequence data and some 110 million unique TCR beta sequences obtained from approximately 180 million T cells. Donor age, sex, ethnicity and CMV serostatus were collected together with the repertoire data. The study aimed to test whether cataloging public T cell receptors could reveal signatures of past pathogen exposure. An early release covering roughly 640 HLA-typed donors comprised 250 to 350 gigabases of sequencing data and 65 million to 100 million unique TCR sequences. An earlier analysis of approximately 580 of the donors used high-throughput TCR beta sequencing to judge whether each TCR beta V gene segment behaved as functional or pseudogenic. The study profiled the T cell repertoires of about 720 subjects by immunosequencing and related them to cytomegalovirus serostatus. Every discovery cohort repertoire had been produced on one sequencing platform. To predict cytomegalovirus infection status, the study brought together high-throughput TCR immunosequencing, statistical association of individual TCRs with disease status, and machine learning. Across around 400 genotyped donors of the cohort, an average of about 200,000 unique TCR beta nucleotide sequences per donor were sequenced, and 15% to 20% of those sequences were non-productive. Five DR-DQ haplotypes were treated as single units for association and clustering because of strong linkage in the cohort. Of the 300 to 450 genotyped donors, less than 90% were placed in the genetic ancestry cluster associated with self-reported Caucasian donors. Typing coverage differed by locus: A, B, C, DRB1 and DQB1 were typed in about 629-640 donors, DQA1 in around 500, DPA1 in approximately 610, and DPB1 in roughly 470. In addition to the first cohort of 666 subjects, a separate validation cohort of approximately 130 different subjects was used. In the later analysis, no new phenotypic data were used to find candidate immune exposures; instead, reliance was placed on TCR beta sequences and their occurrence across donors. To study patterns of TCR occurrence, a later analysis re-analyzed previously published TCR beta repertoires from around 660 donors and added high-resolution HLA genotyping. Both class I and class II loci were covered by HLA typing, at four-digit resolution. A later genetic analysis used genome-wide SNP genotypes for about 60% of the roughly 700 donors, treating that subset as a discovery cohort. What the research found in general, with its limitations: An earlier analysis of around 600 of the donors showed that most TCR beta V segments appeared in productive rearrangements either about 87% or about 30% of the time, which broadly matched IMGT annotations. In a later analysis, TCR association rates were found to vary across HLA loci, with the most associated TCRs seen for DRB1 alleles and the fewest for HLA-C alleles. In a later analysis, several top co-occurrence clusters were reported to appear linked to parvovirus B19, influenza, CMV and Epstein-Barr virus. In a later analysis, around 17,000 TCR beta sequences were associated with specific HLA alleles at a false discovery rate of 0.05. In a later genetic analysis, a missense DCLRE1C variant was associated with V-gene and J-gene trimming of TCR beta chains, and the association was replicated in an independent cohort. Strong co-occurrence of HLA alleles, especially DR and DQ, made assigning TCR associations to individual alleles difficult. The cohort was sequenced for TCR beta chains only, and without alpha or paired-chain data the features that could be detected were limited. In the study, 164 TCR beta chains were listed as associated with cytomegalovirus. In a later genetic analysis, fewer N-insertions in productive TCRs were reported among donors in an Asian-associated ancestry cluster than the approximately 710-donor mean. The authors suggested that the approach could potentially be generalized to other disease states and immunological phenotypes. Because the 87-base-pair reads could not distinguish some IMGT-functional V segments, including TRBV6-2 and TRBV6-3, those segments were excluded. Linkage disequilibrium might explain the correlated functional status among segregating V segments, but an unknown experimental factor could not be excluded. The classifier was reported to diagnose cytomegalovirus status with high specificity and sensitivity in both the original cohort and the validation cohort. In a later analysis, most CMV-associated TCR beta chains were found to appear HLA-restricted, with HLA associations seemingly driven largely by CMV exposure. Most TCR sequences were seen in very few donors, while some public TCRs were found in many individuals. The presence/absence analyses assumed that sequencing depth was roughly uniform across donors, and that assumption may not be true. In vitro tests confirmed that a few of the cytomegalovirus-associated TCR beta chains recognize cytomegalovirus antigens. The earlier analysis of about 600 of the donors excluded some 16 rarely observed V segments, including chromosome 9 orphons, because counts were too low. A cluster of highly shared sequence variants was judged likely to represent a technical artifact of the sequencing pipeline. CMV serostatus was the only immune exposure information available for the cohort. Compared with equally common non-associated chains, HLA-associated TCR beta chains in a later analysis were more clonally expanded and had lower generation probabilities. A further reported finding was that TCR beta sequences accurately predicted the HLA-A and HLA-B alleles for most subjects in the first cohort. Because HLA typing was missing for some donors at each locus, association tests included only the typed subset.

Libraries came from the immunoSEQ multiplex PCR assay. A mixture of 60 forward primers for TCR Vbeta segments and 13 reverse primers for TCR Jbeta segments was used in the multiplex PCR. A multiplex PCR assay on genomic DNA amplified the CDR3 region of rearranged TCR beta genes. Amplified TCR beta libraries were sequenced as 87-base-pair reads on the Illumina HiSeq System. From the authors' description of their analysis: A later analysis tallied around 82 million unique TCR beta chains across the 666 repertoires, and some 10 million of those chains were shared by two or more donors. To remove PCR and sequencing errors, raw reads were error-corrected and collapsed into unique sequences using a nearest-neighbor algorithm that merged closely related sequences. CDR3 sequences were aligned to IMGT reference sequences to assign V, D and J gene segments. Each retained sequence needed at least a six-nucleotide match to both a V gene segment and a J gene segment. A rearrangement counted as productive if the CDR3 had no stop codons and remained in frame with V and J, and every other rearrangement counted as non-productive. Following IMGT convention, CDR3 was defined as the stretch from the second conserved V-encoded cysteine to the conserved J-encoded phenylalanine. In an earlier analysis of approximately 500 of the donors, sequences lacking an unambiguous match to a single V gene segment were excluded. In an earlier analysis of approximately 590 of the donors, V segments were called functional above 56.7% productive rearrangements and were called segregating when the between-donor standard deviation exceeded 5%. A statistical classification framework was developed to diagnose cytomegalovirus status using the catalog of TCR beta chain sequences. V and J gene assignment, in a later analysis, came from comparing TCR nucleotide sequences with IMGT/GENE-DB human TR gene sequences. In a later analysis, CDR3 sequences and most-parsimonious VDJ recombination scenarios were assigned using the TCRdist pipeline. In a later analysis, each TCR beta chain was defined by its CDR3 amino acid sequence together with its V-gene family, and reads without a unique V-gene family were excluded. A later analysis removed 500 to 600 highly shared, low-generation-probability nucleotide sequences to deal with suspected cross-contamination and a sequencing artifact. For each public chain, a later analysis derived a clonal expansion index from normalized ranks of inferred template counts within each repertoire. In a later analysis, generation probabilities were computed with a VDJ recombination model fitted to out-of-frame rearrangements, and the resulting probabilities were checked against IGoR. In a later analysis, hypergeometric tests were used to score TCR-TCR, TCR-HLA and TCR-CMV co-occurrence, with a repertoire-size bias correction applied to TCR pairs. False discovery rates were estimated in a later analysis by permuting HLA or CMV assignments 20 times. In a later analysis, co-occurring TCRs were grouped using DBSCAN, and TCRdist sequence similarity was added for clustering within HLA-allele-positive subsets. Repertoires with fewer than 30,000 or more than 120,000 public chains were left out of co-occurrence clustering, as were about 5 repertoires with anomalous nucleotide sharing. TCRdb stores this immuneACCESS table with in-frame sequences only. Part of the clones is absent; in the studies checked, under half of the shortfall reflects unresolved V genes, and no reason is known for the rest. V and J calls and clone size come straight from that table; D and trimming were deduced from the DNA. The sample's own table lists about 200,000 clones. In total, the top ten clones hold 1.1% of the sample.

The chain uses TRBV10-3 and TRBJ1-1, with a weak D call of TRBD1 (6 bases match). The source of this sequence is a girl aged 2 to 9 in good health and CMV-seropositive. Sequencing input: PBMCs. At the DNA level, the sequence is TGTGCCATCAGTGCTTCGACAGGGAACACTGAAGCTTTCTTT. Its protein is CAISASTGNTEAFF.